These 20 T cell receptor beta chains were all obtained from the same sample, sequenced in a study of blood T cell repertoires in COVID-19. Measured with immunoSEQ multiplex PCR; TCRdb has only the in-frame clones, and not every one. The data show about 110,000 clones, 82% seen once. The sequenced sample consisted of peripheral blood. These receptors came from a man between 65 and 80 years old with acute or convalescent COVID-19.

The chain links TRBV3-1 (or the pseudogene TRBV3-2) to TRBJ2-7; 7 bases line up with TRBD1. CDR3 length: 13 residues. The V segment lost 4 bases and the J segment 5 bases; nucleotides outside the gene matches: 5. Germline V gene data show CDR1 as LGHDT and CDR2 as YNNKEL (reference sequence). In nucleotides, the CDR3 is TGTGCCAGCAGCCGGTCAGGGGGAGACGAGCAGTACTTC. Its translation: CASSRSGGDEQYF.

The chain carries TRBV29-1 and TRBJ1-1; tentatively, D is TRBD1 (5 bases). This CDR3 spans 13 amino acids. Germline values: CDR1 SQVTM, CDR2 ANQGSEA. Trimming removed 6 bases from V and 6 bases from J, with 17 bases in between. The CDR3 spells CSVYRPVGAEAFF. CDR3 sequence (DNA): TGCAGCGTGTACAGGCCAGTGGGTGCTGAAGCTTTCTTT.

The chain combines TRBV12-3 or TRBV12-4 with TRBJ1-6; TRBD1 is a possible D gene (6 bases). V lost 5 bases and J lost 10, with 12 bases in between. CDR3 length: 13 residues. CDR3 sequence: CASSQGQPSPLHF. CDR3 coding DNA: TGTGCCAGCAGTCAAGGACAGCCCTCACCCCTCCACTTT.

This clone was seen only a few times. The chain uses TRBV5-1 and TRBJ2-7, with D hard to call. The CDR3 loop spans 12 amino acids. CDR1 SGHRS and CDR2 YFSETQ come from the germline V gene. The V gene lost 3 bases and the J gene lost 0 bases, with 4 bases spanning the gap. CDR3 DNA: TGCGCCAGCAGCTACAGCTCCTACGAGCAGTACTTC. Protein product: CASSYSSYEQYF.

This chain connects TRBV7-9 to TRBJ1-1; 8 nucleotides agree with TRBD1. V trimming: 3 bases; J trimming: 5 bases; junction bases outside the gene matches: 5. The CDR3 runs to 14 residues. Germline V CDR1 and CDR2: SEHNR, FQNEAQ (reference sequence). The chain's CDR3 is CASSFQGAHTEAFF. The CDR3 DNA sequence: TGTGCCAGCAGCTTCCAGGGGGCGCATACTGAAGCTTTCTTT.

This chain links TRBV6-5 with TRBJ2-7; 13 bases map to TRBD2. The J segment lost 3 bases and the V segment lost 4 bases, leaving 3 bases of the junction unmatched. The CDR3 is 15 amino acids. Germline-derived CDR1 and CDR2 are MNHEY and SVGAGI. CDR3 region: CASSFRTSGSYEQYF. CDR3 nucleotide sequence: TGTGCCAGCAGTTTTCGGACTAGCGGGAGCTACGAGCAGTACTTC.

This chain connects TRBV5-8 to TRBJ1-2; D gene unclear. Trimming left V 5 bases short and J 4 bases short, with 15 bases between. There are 14 residues in the CDR3. Looked up from germline, CDR1 is SGHTS and CDR2 is YDEGEE. CDR3 in DNA: TGTGCCAGCAGGCGGACTGGACGGCGCTATGGCTACACCTTC. Its translation is CASRRTGRRYGYTF.

The CDR3 protein is CASTLGSPRSTDTQYF. The CDR3 region has the DNA TGTGCCAGCACCTTGGGCAGCCCAAGGAGCACAGATACGCAGTATTTT. This rearrangement joins TRBV11-2 to TRBJ2-3; D call uncertain. The V gene lost 7 bases and the J gene lost 0 bases, with 17 bases spanning the gap. The CDR3 runs 16 residues. CDR1 SGHAT and CDR2 FQNNGV come from the germline V gene.

The gene calls are TRBV12-5 and TRBJ2-3; D is undetermined. The CDR3 totals 12 residues. The germline CDR1 and CDR2 sequences are LGHNT and FRNRAP. The ends were cut back, 5 bases at V and 4 bases at J, with 7 bases in the middle. DNA of the CDR3: TGTGCTAGTGGTCCAAGCGCAGATACGCAGTATTTT. Protein sequence: CASGPSADTQYF.

The V call is TRBV19, the J call TRBJ1-1; perhaps TRBD1 as D (5 bases). V lost 6 bases and J 2 bases, leaving 16 bases between the germline ends. Germline V CDR1 and CDR2: LNHDA, SQIVND (reference sequence). The CDR3 contains 15 residues. DNA of the CDR3: TGTGCCAGTAGAGCAGCGGGGGTGGGAAACACTGAAGCTTTCTTT. This gives the protein CASRAAGVGNTEAFF. Together with reference TRBV19 and TRBJ1-1, the CDR3 gives the full variable domain: DGGITQSPKYLFRKEGQNVTLSCEQNLNHDAMYWYRQDPGQGLRLIYYSQIVNDFQKGDIAEGYSVSREKKESFPLTVTSAQKNPTAFYLCASRAAGVGNTEAFFGQGTRLTVV.

The chain joins TRBV27 to TRBJ1-6; no clear D gene. Trimming pared 0 bases from V and 4 bases from J, leaving 7 bases between. The germline CDR1 and CDR2 sequences are MNHEY and SMNVEV (reference sequence). The CDR3 length is 15 residues. The CDR3 DNA is TGTGCCAGCAGTTTATCTCAGGCTTATAATTCACCCCTCCACTTT. Translated, it gives CASSLSQAYNSPLHF.

This chain links TRBV5-1 with TRBJ2-1, with 12 bases lining up with TRBD2. Germline CDR1 reads SGHRS; CDR2 reads YFSETQ. With 0 bases clipped from V and 6 bases from J, the junction kept 10 bases outside the gene matches. The CDR3 extends over 18 amino acids. CDR3 bases: TGCGCCAGCAGCTTGGGCCCCTCTAGCGGGGGGGCCCGCAATGAGCAGTTCTTC. This sequence encodes CASSLGPSSGGARNEQFF.

The table lists this clone with a count of one. V usage is TRBV5-4 and J usage is TRBJ2-2; 10 bases align to TRBD1. CDR3 size: 15 residues. Germline V gives CDR1 SGHNT, CDR2 YYREEE (reference sequence). Trimming at V came to 4 bases and at J to 4 bases, leaving 4 bases not matched to a gene. The CDR3: CASSIRDRGTGELFF. In DNA form, the CDR3 reads TGTGCCAGCAGCATCCGGGACAGGGGCACCGGGGAGCTGTTTTTT.

The count of this clone is one. The chain employs TRBV6-6 and TRBJ2-1; 8 bases match TRBD2. CDR3 length: 16 residues. The trim removed 5 bases at V and 5 bases at J, leaving 11 bases unmatched. Germline lookup yields CDR1 MNHNY and CDR2 SVGAGI (reference sequence). The CDR3 region has the DNA TGTGCCAGCAGTCCCCTGGGACTAGAGGGAAACAATGAGCAGTTCTTC. As protein: CASSPLGLEGNNEQFF.

The gene calls are TRBV5-1 and TRBJ2-7; D possibly corresponds to TRBD2 (6 bases). Germline lookup yields CDR1 SGHRS and CDR2 YFSETQ. V was trimmed by 4 bases and J by 2 bases, leaving 16 bases between them. The CDR3 is made up of 15 amino acids. CDR3 sequence reads: CASSAQRLEAYEQYF. CDR3 nucleotide sequence: TGCGCCAGCAGCGCCCAGAGACTAGAGGCCTACGAGCAGTACTTC.

The sample holds one count of this clone. V usage is TRBV6-1 and J usage is TRBJ1-5; D remains ambiguous. V gave up 3 bases and J gave up 9 bases, with 15 bases separating them. From germline, CDR1 is MNHNS and CDR2 SASEGT. The CDR3 loop spans 14 amino acids. In nucleotides, the CDR3 is TGTGCCAGCAGTGAGACTGCAATAGGTCTGCCCCAGCATTTT. It codes for CASSETAIGLPQHF.

This clone was picked up one time. The V gene is TRBV10-3, the J gene TRBJ1-6; D perhaps matches TRBD1 (6 bases). The CDR3 has 15 amino acids. Looked up from germline, CDR1 is ENHRY and CDR2 is SYGVKD. Trimming took 2 bases from V and 2 from J, leaving 7 bases between them. CDR3 nucleotide sequence: TGTGCCATCAGTGAGGGGGACACCTATAATTCACCCCTCCACTTT. Amino acids: CAISEGDTYNSPLHF.

The chain links TRBV6-2 or TRBV6-3 to TRBJ1-3; D perhaps matches TRBD1 (6 bases). The germline V gene encodes CDR1 MNHEY and CDR2 SVGEGT. The CDR3 length is 17 residues. V was pared by 2 bases and J by 0 bases, with 14 bases between. The CDR3 region is CASSYGFRQDSGNTIYF. The CDR3 region has the DNA TGTGCCAGCAGTTACGGTTTTCGACAGGACTCTGGAAACACCATATATTTT.

This clone appeared once. This chain uses TRBV6-5 with TRBJ2-5, with a tentative D call TRBD1 (6 bases). Germline V gene sequence: CDR1 MNHEY, CDR2 SVGAGI. CDR3 length: 13 amino acids. With 6 bases removed from V and 0 bases from J, the gap between germline ends came to 8 bases. CDR3 nucleotide sequence: TGTGCCAGCAGAGGGGGAAACCAAGAGACCCAGTACTTC. This sequence encodes CASRGGNQETQYF.

The V and J genes are TRBV5-1 and TRBJ1-2; 11 bases align to TRBD1. This CDR3 has 18 amino acids. Germline CDR1 SGHRS, CDR2 YFSETQ. V lost 4 bases to trimming and J lost 4 bases; unmatched junction nucleotides: 15. CDR3 nucleotides: TGCGCCAGCAGCCCCAGTCCCGGGACAGGGGGGGTATCCTATGGCTACACCTTC. Protein: CASSPSPGTGGVSYGYTF.